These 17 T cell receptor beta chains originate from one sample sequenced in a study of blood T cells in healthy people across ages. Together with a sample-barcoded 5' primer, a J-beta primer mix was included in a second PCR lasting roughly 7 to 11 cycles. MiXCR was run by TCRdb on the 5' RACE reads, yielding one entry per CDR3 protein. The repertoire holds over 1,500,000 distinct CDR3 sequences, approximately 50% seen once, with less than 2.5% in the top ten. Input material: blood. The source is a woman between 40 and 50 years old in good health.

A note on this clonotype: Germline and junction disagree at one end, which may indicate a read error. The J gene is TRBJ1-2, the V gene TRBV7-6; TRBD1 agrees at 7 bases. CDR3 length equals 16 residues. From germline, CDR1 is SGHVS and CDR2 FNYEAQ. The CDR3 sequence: CANSPTTGNGVYGYTF. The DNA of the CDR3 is TGTGCCAACAGCCCAACGACAGGGAATGGGGTCTATGGCTACACCTTC.

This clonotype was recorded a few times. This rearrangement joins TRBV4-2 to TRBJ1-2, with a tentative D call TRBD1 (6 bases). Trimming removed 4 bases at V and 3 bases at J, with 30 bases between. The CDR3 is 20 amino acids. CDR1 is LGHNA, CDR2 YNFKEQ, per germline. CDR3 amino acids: CASSLQRPLGKRKGDYGYTF. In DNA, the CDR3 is TGTGCCAGCAGCCTTCAACGCCCGTTGGGGAAAAGAAAGGGGGACTATGGCTACACCTTC.

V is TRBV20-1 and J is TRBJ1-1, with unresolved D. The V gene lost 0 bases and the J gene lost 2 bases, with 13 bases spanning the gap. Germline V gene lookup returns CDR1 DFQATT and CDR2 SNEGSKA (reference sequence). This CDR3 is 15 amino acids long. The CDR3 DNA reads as TGCAGTGCTAGAGATCACCGGACGCAAAACACTGAAGCTTTCTTT. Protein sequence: CSARDHRTQNTEAFF.

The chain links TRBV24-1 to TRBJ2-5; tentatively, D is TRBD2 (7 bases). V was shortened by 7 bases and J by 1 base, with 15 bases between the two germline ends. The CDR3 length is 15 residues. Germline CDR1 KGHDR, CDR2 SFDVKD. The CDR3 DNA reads TGTGCCACCAGCCCCGCCGGGGGGCCCCAAGAGACCCAGTACTTC. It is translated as CATSPAGGPQETQYF.

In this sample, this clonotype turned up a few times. The CDR3 nucleotides are TGCGCCAGCAGCCAAACAGGGACTAGCTCTGGGGCCAACGTCCTGACTTTC. The encoded protein is CASSQTGTSSGANVLTF. The chain carries TRBV4-3 and TRBJ2-6; TRBD2 aligns across 8 bases. The CDR3 is 17 amino acids. Germline CDR1 is LGHNA and CDR2 is YSLEER. V gave up 2 bases and J gave up 0 bases; unmatched junction bases: 3.

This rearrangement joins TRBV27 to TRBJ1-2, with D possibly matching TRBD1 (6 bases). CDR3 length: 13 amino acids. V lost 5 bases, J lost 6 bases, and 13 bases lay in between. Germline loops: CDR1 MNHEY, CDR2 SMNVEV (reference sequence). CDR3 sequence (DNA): TGTGCCAGCAGTAGGGGAGACAGGAATGGCTACACCTTC. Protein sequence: CASSRGDRNGYTF.

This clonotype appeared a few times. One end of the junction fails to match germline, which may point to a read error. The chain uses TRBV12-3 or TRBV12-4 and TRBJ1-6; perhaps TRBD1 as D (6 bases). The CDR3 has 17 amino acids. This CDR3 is CASSNRVGHMTDSPLHF. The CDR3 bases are TGTGCCAGCAGCAACAGGGTTGGCCATATGACAGATTCGCCCCTCCACTTT.

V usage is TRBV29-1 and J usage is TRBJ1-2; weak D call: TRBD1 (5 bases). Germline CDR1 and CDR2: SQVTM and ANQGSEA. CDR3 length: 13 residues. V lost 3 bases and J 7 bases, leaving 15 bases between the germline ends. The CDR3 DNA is TGCAGCGTTGATCCGGGGGGTGAGGGTGGCTACACCTTC. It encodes CSVDPGGEGGYTF.

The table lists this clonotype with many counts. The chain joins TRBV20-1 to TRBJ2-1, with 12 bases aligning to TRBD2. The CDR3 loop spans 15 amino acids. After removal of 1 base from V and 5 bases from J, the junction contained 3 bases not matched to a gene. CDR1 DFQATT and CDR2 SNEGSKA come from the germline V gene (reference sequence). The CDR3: CSARGLAGDHNEQFF. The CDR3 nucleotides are TGCAGTGCTAGAGGACTAGCGGGGGACCACAATGAGCAGTTCTTC.

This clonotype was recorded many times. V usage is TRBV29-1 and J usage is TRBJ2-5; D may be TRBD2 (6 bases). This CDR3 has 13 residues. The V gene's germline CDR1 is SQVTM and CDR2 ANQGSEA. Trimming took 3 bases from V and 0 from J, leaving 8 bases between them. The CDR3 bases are TGCAGCGTTGACGGGGGAAACCAAGAGACCCAGTACTTC. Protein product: CSVDGGNQETQYF. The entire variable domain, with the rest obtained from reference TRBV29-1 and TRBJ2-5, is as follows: SAVISQKPSRDICQRGTSLTIQCQVDSQVTMMFWYRQQPGQSLTLIATANQGSEATYESGFVIDKFPISRPNLTFSTLTVSNMSPEDSSIYLCSVDGGNQETQYFGPGTRLLVL.

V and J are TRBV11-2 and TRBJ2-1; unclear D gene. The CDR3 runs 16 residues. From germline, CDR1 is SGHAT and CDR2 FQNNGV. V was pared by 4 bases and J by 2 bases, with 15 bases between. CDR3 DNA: TGTGCCAGCAGCTCCCGGTCAGAAGATACCTACAATGAGCAGTTCTTC. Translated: CASSSRSEDTYNEQFF. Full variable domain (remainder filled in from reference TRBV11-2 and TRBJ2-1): EAGVAQSPRYKIIEKRQSVAFWCNPISGHATLYWYQQILGQGPKLLIQFQNNGVVDDSQLPKDRFSAERLKGVDSTLKIQPAKLEDSAVYLCASSSRSEDTYNEQFFGPGTRLTVL.

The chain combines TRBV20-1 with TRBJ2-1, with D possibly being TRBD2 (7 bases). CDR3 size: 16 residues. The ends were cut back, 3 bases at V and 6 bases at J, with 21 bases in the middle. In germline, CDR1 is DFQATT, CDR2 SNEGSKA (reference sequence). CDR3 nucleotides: TGCAGTGCTAGGAGTCCCCCCCGGGGGGCATCCAATGAGCAGTTCTTC. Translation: CSARSPPRGASNEQFF.

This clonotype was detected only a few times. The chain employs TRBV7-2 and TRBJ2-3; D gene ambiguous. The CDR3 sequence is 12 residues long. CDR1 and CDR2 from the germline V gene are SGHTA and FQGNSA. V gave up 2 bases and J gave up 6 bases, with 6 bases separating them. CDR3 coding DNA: TGTGCCAGCAGCTTATCCTTCGATACGCAGTATTTT. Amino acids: CASSLSFDTQYF.

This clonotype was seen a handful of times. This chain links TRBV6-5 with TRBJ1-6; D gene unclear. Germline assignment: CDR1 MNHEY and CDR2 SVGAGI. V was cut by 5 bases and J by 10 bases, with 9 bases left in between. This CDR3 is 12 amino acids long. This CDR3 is CASSAAGSPLHF. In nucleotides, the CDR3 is TGTGCCAGCAGTGCCGCCGGCTCACCCCTCCACTTT.

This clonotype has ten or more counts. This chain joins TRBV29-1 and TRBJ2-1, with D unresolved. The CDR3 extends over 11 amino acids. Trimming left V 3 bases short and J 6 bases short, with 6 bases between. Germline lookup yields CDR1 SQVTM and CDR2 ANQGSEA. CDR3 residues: CSVDRANEQFF. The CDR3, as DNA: TGCAGCGTTGATCGCGCCAATGAGCAGTTCTTC.

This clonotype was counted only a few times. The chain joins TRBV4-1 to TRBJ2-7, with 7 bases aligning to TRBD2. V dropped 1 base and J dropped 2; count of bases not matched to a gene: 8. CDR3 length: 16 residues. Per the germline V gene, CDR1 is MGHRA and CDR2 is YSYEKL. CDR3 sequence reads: CASSQGATSAPYEQYF. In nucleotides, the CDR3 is TGCGCCAGCAGCCAAGGGGCAACTAGCGCGCCCTACGAGCAGTACTTC.

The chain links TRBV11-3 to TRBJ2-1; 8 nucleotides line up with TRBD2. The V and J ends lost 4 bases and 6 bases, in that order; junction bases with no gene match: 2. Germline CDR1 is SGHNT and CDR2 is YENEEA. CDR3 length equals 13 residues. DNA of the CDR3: TGTGCCAGCAGCTGGGGGACTAGCAATGAGCAGTTCTTC. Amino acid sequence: CASSWGTSNEQFF.